This note documents a single TCR beta chain sequence. The antigen is unknown. This sample stems from a study of CD4+ T cells in melanoma. Whole-study findings and limits: A reported correlation linked neoantigen-specific CD4+ T cells to CD8+, macrophage and B cell function.

Only in-frame clones appear in the TCRdb table, and some are missing; sequencing was by immunoSEQ multiplex PCR. The profile shows over 130,000 clones, around 90% of them singletons. The TCR was taken from a human donor with melanoma.

The CDR3 sequence is CAWSVGVLTEAFF. CDR3 bases: TGTGCCTGGAGTGTGGGGGTTCTGACTGAAGCTTTCTTT. J is TRBJ1-1 and V is TRBV30, with a possible D match to TRBD1 (5 bases). This CDR3 is built from 13 residues. With 0 bases removed from V and 5 bases from J, the gap between germline ends came to 10 bases. The germline V gene has CDR1 GTSNPN and CDR2 SVGIG (reference sequence).